The clone carrying this TCR beta chain was observed a single time. The data were obtained in a study of blood T cell repertoires in COVID-19. V shed 5 bases and J 2 bases; nucleotides not matched to a gene: 4. CDR1 and CDR2 (germline): SGHTA, FQGNSA. The CDR3 runs to 15 residues. In the authors' methods: Quantification of nucleated cells was approximated via reference gene primer amplification. Assay: immunoSEQ multiplex PCR; the TCRdb copy retains only in-frame clones and omits some. Clone size and V and J calls were adopted from that table, with D and trimming inferred from the DNA. The data hold 170,000 or so clones, with around 84% observed a single time.

This sequence was found in a middle-aged man with active or convalescent COVID-19. The chain carries TRBV7-2 and TRBJ2-5; 11 nucleotides align to TRBD2. The sequencing sample was made of peripheral blood. The CDR3 nucleotides are TGTGCCAGCAGCCCCGGGACTAGCGGTCAAGAGACCCAGTACTTC. Amino acids: CASSPGTSGQETQYF. Complete variable domain (other parts from reference TRBV7-2 and TRBJ2-5): GAGVSQSPSNKVTEKGKDVELRCDPISGHTALYWYRQSLGQGLEFLIYFQGNSAPDKSGLPSDRFSAERTGGSVSTLTIQRTQQEDSAVYLCASSPGTSGQETQYFGPGTRLLVL.